These 4 T cell receptor beta chains came from one sample sequenced in a study of shared clonotypes between healthy human individuals. Naive CD8 cells were CD45RO-negative, positively selected for CCR7, excluding terminally differentiated effector memory CD45RA+ cells. The data were produced by immunoSEQ multiplex PCR, yet TCRdb's version contains in-frame clones alone and is incomplete. This sample has millions of clones, with roughly 94% found just once. The source material was naive CD8+ T cells sorted from blood. Receptors originate from a man aged 18 to 29 in good health.

Details on this clone: This sample includes further DNA sequences coding for the same CDR3. The rearrangement links TRBV6-5 to TRBJ2-7; weak D call: TRBD1 (6 bases). In germline, CDR1 is MNHEY, CDR2 SVGAGI. CDR3 length equals 14 residues. V was trimmed by 5 bases and J by 0 bases, leaving 11 bases between them. The CDR3 DNA sequence: TGTGCCAGCAGTCAGACAGGAGACTCCTACGAGCAGTACTTC. Translation: CASSQTGDSYEQYF.

The chain couples TRBV21-1 to TRBJ2-2; TRBD2, the table's D call, was not compared with the DNA. TRBV21-1 is flagged as a pseudogene. The CDR3 consists of 16 residues. In DNA form, the CDR3 reads TGTGCCAGCAGCTATATTGGGGAGTTCGACACCGGGGAGCTGTTTTTT. Its translation is CASSYIGEFDTGELFF.

Worth noting for this clone: At the DNA level, this CDR3 is encoded by other sequences in the same sample as well. The rearrangement links TRBV7-9 to TRBJ2-3, with 9 bases fitting TRBD2. With 0 bases clipped from V and 0 bases from J, the junction kept 1 base outside the gene matches. CDR3 size: 16 residues. The germline V gene has CDR1 SEHNR and CDR2 FQNEAQ (reference sequence). CDR3 loop: CASSLALAGSTDTQYF. In DNA, the CDR3 is TGTGCCAGCAGCTTAGCTCTAGCGGGAAGCACAGATACGCAGTATTTT.

This chain uses TRBV9 with TRBJ2-5; 7 bases line up with TRBD2. The CDR3 runs to 14 residues. V shed 1 base and J 4 bases; nucleotides not matched to a gene: 4. Germline CDR1 is SGDLS and CDR2 is YYNGEE. CDR3 sequence: CASSVWGGGETQYF. The CDR3 region has the DNA TGTGCCAGCAGCGTATGGGGCGGGGGAGAGACCCAGTACTTC. Complete variable domain (other parts from reference TRBV9 and TRBJ2-5): DSGVTQTPKHLITATGQRVTLRCSPRSGDLSVYWYQQSLDQGLQFLIQYYNGEERAKGNILERFSAQQFPDLHSELNLSSLELGDSALYFCASSVWGGGETQYFGPGTRLLVL.